A single sample gave rise to the 21 T cell receptor beta chains below, sequenced in a study of beta chain features in type 1 diabetes. The isolated RNA, all of it, was reverse transcribed, so expressed TCRB transcripts were what got sequenced. Here immunoSEQ multiplex PCR was the method, and the copy in TCRdb shows in-frame clones only, minus some. The table lists 860,000 or so clones, about 17% of them singletons. Sequencing was done on a sample of naive CD4+ T cells from blood. The receptor set was obtained from a woman aged 18 to 35 in good health.

This sequence joins TRBV6-6 and TRBJ2-6; D is ambiguous. The germline V gene has CDR1 MNHNY and CDR2 SVGAGI (reference sequence). V gave up 9 bases and J gave up 2 bases, with 14 bases separating them. The CDR3 runs 15 residues. This CDR3 is CASLPMETGANVLTF. The DNA for the CDR3 is TGTGCCAGTCTCCCTATGGAAACTGGGGCCAACGTCCTGACTTTC.

This clone was seen more than once but under ten times. The chain combines TRBV6-4 with TRBJ2-1; 7 bases line up with TRBD2. The CDR3 sequence is 14 residues long. V lost 0 bases and J lost 11; bases outside the gene matches: 7. In germline, CDR1 is MRHNA, CDR2 SNTAGT. The CDR3 region is CASSDSSRGGKQFF. The CDR3 nucleotides are TGTGCCAGCAGTGACTCATCAAGGGGAGGGAAGCAGTTCTTC.

The chain combines TRBV4-2 with TRBJ2-3, with D perhaps matching TRBD2 (6 bases). Germline lookup yields CDR1 LGHNA and CDR2 YNFKEQ. V lost 0 bases and J 0 bases, leaving 13 bases between the germline ends. The CDR3 sequence is 17 residues long. The CDR3 spells CASSQDMTGESTDTQYF. CDR3 coding DNA: TGTGCCAGCAGCCAAGATATGACGGGAGAAAGCACAGATACGCAGTATTTT.

This clone was recorded a few times. This chain uses TRBV11-2 with TRBJ2-2; no clear D gene. The CDR3 has 14 amino acids. Germline lookup yields CDR1 SGHAT and CDR2 FQNNGV. The V end lost 2 bases, the J end lost 0 bases, and 4 bases lay between the germline ends. The CDR3 sequence: CASSLQANTGELFF. The CDR3 bases are TGTGCCAGCAGCTTACAGGCGAACACCGGGGAGCTGTTTTTT.

A few counts support this clone. This chain joins TRBV4-2 and TRBJ2-1; 16 bases agree with TRBD2. The CDR3 has 17 residues. J lost 7 bases, V lost 1 base, and 4 bases had no gene match. Looked up from germline, CDR1 is LGHNA and CDR2 is YNFKEQ. This CDR3 reads CASSQVSGLAGGNEQFF. CDR3 in DNA: TGTGCCAGCAGCCAAGTGTCGGGACTAGCGGGAGGGAATGAGCAGTTCTTC.

A few counts support this clone. V usage is TRBV2 and J usage is TRBJ1-2; tentatively, D is TRBD1 (6 bases). The CDR3 extends over 12 amino acids. Germline CDR1 and CDR2: SNHLY and FYNNEI. The V gene lost 7 bases and the J gene lost 3 bases, with 9 bases spanning the gap. Here the CDR3 DNA reads TGTGCCAGCACCCACAGGGACTATGGCTACACCTTC. Its translation: CASTHRDYGYTF.

This chain uses TRBV19 with TRBJ1-1; D may be TRBD1 (5 bases). This CDR3 is 13 amino acids long. The germline CDR1 and CDR2 sequences are LNHDA and SQIVND (reference sequence). Trimming stripped 5 bases from V and 5 bases from J, with 12 bases between. The CDR3 loop is CASSSGLGTEAFF. CDR3 bases: TGTGCCAGTAGTTCAGGGTTGGGTACTGAAGCTTTCTTT.

The table lists this clone with a few counts. The chain employs TRBV7-3 and TRBJ2-2; a possible D gene is TRBD1 (5 bases). Looked up from germline, CDR1 is SGHTA and CDR2 is FQGTGA. V lost 2 bases to trimming and J lost 6 bases, with 13 bases between them. This CDR3 spans 15 amino acids. The CDR3 coding sequence is TGTGCCAGCAGCTTATCTCCTGGGGCGGCCGGGGAGCTGTTTTTT. As protein: CASSLSPGAAGELFF.

The chain recombines TRBV6-6 with TRBJ2-3; 7 nucleotides agree with TRBD1. V trimming: 6 bases; J trimming: 0 bases; junction bases outside the gene matches: 9. Germline CDR1 reads MNHNY; CDR2 reads SVGAGI (reference sequence). The length of the CDR3 is 16 residues. The CDR3 coding sequence is TGTGCCAGCAGAACAACTTCGACAGGGAGCACAGATACGCAGTATTTT. This encodes CASRTTSTGSTDTQYF.

The V call is TRBV2, the J call TRBJ2-3; 16 bases match TRBD2. This CDR3 has 17 residues. Germline values: CDR1 SNHLY, CDR2 FYNNEI. V shed 6 bases and J 0 bases; nucleotides not matched to a gene: 3. CDR3: CASRGLAGGVSTDTQYF. Written as DNA, the CDR3 is TGTGCCAGCAGGGGACTAGCGGGAGGGGTCAGCACAGATACGCAGTATTTT.

The CDR3 nucleotides read TGTGCCAGCAGCGTAGATCTGACGGGAGCCCGGGGTGAGCAGTTCTTC. This sequence encodes CASSVDLTGARGEQFF. The chain has TRBV9 and TRBJ2-1, with D possibly being TRBD2 (6 bases). V was pared by 0 bases and J by 9 bases, with 19 bases between. The CDR3 is 16 residues long. Germline-derived CDR1 and CDR2 are SGDLS and YYNGEE.

This clone was detected only a few times. The CDR3 nucleotides read TGTGCCAGCAGCTTAGTAGGGGGCGAATACACTGAAGCTTTCTTT. Protein sequence: CASSLVGGEYTEAFF. V usage is TRBV11-2 and J usage is TRBJ1-1, with 7 bases identical to TRBD1. This CDR3 is built from 15 residues. The V gene end was trimmed by 1 base and the J gene end by 3 bases; junction bases not matched to a gene: 5. The V gene's germline CDR1 is SGHAT and CDR2 FQNNGV.

This clone was seen a few times. The chain combines TRBV7-9 with TRBJ1-1, with a possible D match to TRBD1 (6 bases). The CDR3 has 14 residues. Germline values: CDR1 SEHNR, CDR2 FQNEAQ (reference sequence). Trimming removed 4 bases at V and 4 bases at J, with 13 bases between. The CDR3 sequence: CASSYDLGGTEAFF. The CDR3 DNA reads TGTGCCAGCAGCTATGATCTAGGGGGCACTGAAGCTTTCTTT.

There are a few counts of this clone. The rearrangement links TRBV10-3 to TRBJ2-7, with 13 bases lining up with TRBD2. V shed 8 bases and J 4 bases; nucleotides not matched to a gene: 5. The length of the CDR3 is 14 residues. Germline V lookup: CDR1 ENHRY, CDR2 SYGVKD. In DNA form, the CDR3 reads TGTGCCATCGGGACTAGCGGGGAATCTTACGAGCAGTACTTC. It encodes CAIGTSGESYEQYF.

This clone was detected only a few times. CDR3 sequence (DNA): TGTGCCAGCAGTCTGACAGGGGGAGAGACCCAGTACTTC. Translating gives CASSLTGGETQYF. J is TRBJ2-5 and V is TRBV27; 9 nucleotides align to TRBD1. CDR1 MNHEY and CDR2 SMNVEV come from the germline V gene (reference sequence). Trimming at V came to 5 bases and at J to 4 bases, leaving 2 bases not matched to a gene. The CDR3 is 13 amino acids.

The chain employs TRBV25-1 and TRBJ1-5; D uncertain. V lost 4 bases, J lost 1 base, and 14 bases lay in between. The germline V gene encodes CDR1 MGHDK and CDR2 SYGVNS. This CDR3 comprises 16 residues. The CDR3 DNA reads as TGTGCCAGCAGTGGAATACTAAGACCGAGCAATCAGCCCCAGCATTTT. This gives the protein CASSGILRPSNQPQHF.

This clone has a handful of counts. The rearrangement uses TRBV7-2 and TRBJ2-7, with TRBD2 identical over 7 bases. V trimming: 3 bases; J trimming: 2 bases; junction bases outside the gene matches: 7. Germline CDR1 and CDR2: SGHTA and FQGNSA. CDR3 size: 15 residues. The CDR3 loop is CASSFLGTNPYEQYF. CDR3 coding DNA: TGTGCCAGCAGCTTTCTTGGGACTAATCCCTACGAGCAGTACTTC.

Only a few counts were recorded for this clone. The rearrangement uses TRBV9 and TRBJ2-3; D ambiguous. V was clipped by 7 bases and J by 4 bases, with 19 bases between them. CDR1 SGDLS and CDR2 YYNGEE come from the germline V gene. The CDR3 runs to 15 residues. DNA for the CDR3: TGTGCCAGCGGGTTCGGGCCCCGCGGCGCAGATACGCAGTATTTT. Translation gives CASGFGPRGADTQYF.

The chain recombines TRBV4-2 with TRBJ1-4, with 9 bases matching TRBD1. There are 14 residues in the CDR3. Germline V gene lookup returns CDR1 LGHNA and CDR2 YNFKEQ. Trimming cost V 4 bases and J 8 bases; bases outside gene matches: 5. CDR3 residues: CASSRRQGDEKLFF. CDR3 sequence (DNA): TGTGCCAGCAGCCGACGACAGGGGGACGAAAAACTGTTTTTT.

The V and J genes are TRBV29-1 and TRBJ2-2; perhaps TRBD2 as D (5 bases). The germline V gene encodes CDR1 SQVTM and CDR2 ANQGSEA. Trimming took off 7 bases at V and 3 bases at J, with 30 bases between the two ends. This CDR3 region has 19 residues. The CDR3 is CSALGLQDPGKRYTGELFF. CDR3 DNA sequence: TGCAGCGCCCTTGGGCTACAAGACCCGGGGAAAAGATACACCGGGGAGCTGTTTTTT.

The rearrangement uses TRBV9 and TRBJ2-2, with D hard to call. The V gene's germline CDR1 is SGDLS and CDR2 YYNGEE. This CDR3 region has 14 residues. V dropped 3 bases and J dropped 2 bases, with 8 bases sitting between them. The CDR3 nucleotides read TGTGCCAGCAGCGGTGGTAGAAACACCGGGGAGCTGTTTTTT. Encoded protein: CASSGGRNTGELFF. Filled out from reference TRBV9 and TRBJ2-2, the complete variable domain reads DSGVTQTPKHLITATGQRVTLRCSPRSGDLSVYWYQQSLDQGLQFLIQYYNGEERAKGNILERFSAQQFPDLHSELNLSSLELGDSALYFCASSGGRNTGELFFGEGSRLTVL.